This T cell receptor beta chain was identified during a study of blood T cell repertoires in COVID-19. Overall study context: Samples of COVID-19 (acute and convalescent) were obtained from the United States, Italy and Spain.

Study processing details: Reference gene primer amplification in the assay estimated nucleated cell counts. Method: immunoSEQ multiplex PCR; TCRdb's copy keeps in-frame clones and lacks some. V and J calls and clone size follow that table, whereas D and trimming were derived from the DNA. The top ten hold approximately 5% of the sample, which has roughly 300,000 clones, more than 70% seen once. Categorization into cohorts depended on clinical history that participants reported. The V and J ends lost 3 bases and 2 bases respectively, with 15 bases between them. The length of the CDR3 is 16 residues. Germline lookup yields CDR1 KGHDR and CDR2 SFDVKD.

This receptor was taken from a young woman who had recovered from COVID-19. The chain has TRBV24-1 and TRBJ1-2; D is unclear. The sample consisted of PBMCs or T cells enriched from blood (not recorded which). Here the CDR3 reads CATSDKGTVTNYGYTF. In DNA form, the CDR3 reads TGTGCCACCAGTGATAAAGGTACAGTAACCAACTATGGCTACACCTTC.